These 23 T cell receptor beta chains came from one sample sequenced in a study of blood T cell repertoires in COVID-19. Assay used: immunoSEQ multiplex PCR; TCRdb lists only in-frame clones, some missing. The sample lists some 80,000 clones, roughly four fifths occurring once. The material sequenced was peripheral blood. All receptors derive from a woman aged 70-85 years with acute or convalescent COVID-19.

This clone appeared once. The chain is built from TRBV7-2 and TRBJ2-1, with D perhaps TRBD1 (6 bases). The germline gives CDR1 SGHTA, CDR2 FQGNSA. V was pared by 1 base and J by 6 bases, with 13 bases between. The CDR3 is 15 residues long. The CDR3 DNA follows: TGTGCCAGCAGCTTAGGCAGGGGAATCGGCAATGAGCAGTTCTTC. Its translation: CASSLGRGIGNEQFF.

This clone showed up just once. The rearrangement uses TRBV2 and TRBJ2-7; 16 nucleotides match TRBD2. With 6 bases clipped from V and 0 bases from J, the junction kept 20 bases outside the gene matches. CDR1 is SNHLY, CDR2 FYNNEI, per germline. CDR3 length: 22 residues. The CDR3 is CASSVETAGQGLAGGNSYEQYF. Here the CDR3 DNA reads TGTGCCAGCAGCGTCGAAACGGCAGGACAGGGACTAGCGGGAGGGAACTCCTACGAGCAGTACTTC.

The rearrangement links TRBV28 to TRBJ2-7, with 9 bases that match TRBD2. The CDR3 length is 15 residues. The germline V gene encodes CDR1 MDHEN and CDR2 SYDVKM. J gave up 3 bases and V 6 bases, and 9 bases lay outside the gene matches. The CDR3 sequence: CASSSAGGLRYEQYF. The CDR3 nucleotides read TGTGCCAGCAGCTCAGCGGGAGGCCTCCGCTACGAGCAGTACTTC.

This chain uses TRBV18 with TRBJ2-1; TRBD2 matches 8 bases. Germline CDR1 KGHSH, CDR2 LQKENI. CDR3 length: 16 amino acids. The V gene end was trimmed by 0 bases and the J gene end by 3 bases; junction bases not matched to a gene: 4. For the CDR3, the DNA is TGTGCCAGCTCACCACCGGGACTAGTAGTCTACAATGAGCAGTTCTTC. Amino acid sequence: CASSPPGLVVYNEQFF.

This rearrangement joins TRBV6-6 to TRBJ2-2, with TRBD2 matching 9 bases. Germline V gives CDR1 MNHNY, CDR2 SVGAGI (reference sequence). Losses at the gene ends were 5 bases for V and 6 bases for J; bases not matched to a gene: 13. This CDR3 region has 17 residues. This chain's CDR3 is CASSQILAGGPSGELFF. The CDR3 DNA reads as TGTGCCAGCAGTCAGATCTTGGCGGGAGGGCCCTCCGGGGAGCTGTTTTTT.

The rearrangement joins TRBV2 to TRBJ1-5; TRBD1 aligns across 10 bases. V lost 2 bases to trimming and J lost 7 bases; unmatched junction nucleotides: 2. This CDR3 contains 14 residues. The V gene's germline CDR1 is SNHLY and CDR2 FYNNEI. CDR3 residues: CASSERTGGQPQHF. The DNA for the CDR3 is TGTGCCAGCAGTGAACGGACAGGGGGGCAGCCCCAGCATTTT.

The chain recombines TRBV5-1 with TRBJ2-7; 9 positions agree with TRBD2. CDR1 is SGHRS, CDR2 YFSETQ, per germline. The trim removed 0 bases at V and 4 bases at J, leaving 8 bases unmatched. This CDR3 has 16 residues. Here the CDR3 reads CASSLGAGGNLYEQYF. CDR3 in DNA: TGCGCCAGCAGCTTGGGAGCGGGAGGCAACCTTTACGAGCAGTACTTC.

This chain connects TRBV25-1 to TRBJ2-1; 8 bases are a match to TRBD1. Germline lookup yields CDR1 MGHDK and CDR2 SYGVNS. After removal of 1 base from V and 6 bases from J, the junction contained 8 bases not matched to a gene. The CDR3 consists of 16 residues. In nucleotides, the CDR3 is TGTGCCAGCAGTGAATTCAGGACAGGGCTTACCAATGAGCAGTTCTTC. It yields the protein CASSEFRTGLTNEQFF.

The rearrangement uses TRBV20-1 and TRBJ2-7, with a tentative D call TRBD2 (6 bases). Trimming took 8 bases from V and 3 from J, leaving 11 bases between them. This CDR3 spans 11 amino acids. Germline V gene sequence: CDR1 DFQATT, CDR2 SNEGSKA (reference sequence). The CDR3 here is CSMGLLYEQYF. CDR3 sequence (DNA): TGCAGTATGGGACTCCTCTACGAGCAGTACTTC.

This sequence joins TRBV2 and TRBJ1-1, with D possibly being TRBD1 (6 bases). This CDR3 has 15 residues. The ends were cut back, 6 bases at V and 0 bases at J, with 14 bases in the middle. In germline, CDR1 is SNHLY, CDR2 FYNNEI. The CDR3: CASRGGGTLNTEAFF. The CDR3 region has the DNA TGTGCCAGCAGAGGGGGGGGAACGTTGAACACTGAAGCTTTCTTT.

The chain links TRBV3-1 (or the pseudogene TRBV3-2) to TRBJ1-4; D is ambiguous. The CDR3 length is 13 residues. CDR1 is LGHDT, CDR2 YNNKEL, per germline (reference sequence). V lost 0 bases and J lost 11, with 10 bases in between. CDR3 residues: CASSQDLVGKLFF. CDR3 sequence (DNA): TGTGCCAGCAGCCAAGATTTGGTCGGGAAACTGTTTTTT.

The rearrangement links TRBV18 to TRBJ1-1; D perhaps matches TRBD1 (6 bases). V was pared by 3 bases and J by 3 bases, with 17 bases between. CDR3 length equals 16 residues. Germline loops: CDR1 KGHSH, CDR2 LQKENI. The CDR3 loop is CASSPIGQTVDTEAFF. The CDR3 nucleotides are TGTGCCAGCTCACCGATCGGACAGACCGTGGACACTGAAGCTTTCTTT.

CDR3 residues: CASSITGTSGANVLTF. The CDR3 DNA sequence: TGTGCCAGCAGCATCACAGGTACCTCTGGGGCCAACGTCCTGACTTTC. The rearrangement uses TRBV7-3 and TRBJ2-6, with D maybe TRBD1 (5 bases). Between the trimmed V and J ends, which lost 5 bases and 0 bases, there was a span of 11 bases. Germline-derived CDR1 and CDR2 are SGHTA and FQGTGA. The CDR3 runs to 16 residues.

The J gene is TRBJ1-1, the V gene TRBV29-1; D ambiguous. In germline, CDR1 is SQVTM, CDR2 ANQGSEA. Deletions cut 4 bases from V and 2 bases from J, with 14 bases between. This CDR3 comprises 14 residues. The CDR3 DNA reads TGCAGCGTTGGATGGGCGGGGTATAACACTGAAGCTTTCTTT. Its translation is CSVGWAGYNTEAFF.

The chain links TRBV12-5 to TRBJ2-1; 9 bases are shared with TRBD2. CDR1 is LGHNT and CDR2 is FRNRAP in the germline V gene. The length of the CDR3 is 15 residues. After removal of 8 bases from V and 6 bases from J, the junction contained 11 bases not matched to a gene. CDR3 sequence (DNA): TGTGCTAGTTCGAGGGGGGCGGGAGGGCCCAATGAGCAGTTCTTC. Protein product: CASSRGAGGPNEQFF.

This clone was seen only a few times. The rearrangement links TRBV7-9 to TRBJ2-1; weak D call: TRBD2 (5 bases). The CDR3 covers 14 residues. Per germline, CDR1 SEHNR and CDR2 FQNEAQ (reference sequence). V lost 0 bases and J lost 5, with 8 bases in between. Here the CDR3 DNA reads TGTGCCAGCAGCTTAGCCGGGGTTCACAATGAGCAGTTCTTC. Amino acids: CASSLAGVHNEQFF.

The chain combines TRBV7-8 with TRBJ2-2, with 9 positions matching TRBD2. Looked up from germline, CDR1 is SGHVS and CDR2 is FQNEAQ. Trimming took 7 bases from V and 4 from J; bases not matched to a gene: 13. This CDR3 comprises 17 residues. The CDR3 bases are TGTGCCAGCAAGCCATGGGTAGCGGGAGATCGCACCGGGGAGCTGTTTTTT. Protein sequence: CASKPWVAGDRTGELFF.

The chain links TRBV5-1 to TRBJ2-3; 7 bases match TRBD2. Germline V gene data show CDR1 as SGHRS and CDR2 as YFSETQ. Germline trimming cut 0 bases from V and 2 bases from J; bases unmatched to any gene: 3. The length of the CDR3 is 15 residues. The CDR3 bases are TGCGCCAGCAGCTTGGGAGCGGGATCCACAGATACGCAGTATTTT. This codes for CASSLGAGSTDTQYF.

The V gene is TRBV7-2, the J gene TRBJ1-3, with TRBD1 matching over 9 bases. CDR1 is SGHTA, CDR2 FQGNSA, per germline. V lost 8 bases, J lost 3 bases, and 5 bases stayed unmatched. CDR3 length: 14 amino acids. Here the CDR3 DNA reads TGTGCCAGCGCACAGGGGGCTGGTGGAAACACCATATATTTT. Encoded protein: CASAQGAGGNTIYF.

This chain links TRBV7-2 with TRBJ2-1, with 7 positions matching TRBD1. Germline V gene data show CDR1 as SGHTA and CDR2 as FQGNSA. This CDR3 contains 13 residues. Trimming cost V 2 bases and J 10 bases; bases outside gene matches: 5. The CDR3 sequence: CASSLQGVVEQFF. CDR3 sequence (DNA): TGTGCCAGCAGCTTACAGGGGGTGGTGGAGCAGTTCTTC.

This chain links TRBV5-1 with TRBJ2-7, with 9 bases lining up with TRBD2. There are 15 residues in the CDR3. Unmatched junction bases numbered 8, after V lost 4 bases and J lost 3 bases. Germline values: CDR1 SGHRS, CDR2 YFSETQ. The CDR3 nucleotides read TGCGCCAGCAGCCCTATAGCGGGAGAGAGCTACGAGCAGTACTTC. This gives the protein CASSPIAGESYEQYF.

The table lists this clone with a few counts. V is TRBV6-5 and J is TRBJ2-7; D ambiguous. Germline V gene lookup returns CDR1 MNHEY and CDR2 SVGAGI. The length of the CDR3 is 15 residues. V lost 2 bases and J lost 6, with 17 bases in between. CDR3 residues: CASSYDRRVPGEQYF. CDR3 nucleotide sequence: TGTGCCAGCAGTTACGACCGTCGGGTTCCTGGCGAGCAGTACTTC.

The chain's CDR3 is CASSRETSSYNEQFF. CDR3 in DNA: TGTGCCAGTAGTAGAGAGACTAGCTCCTACAATGAGCAGTTCTTC. V gene TRBV19 combines with J gene TRBJ2-1; D might be TRBD2 (6 bases). The germline V gene encodes CDR1 LNHDA and CDR2 SQIVND (reference sequence). The CDR3 has 15 amino acids. V gave up 4 bases and J gave up 0 bases, with 10 bases separating them.